Listed below are T cell receptor beta chains from one sample, sequenced in a study of early T cells in non-severe SARS-CoV-2 infection. Each CDR3 protein is one row after TCRdb ran MiXCR on the 5' RACE reads. The sample carries about 66,000 distinct CDR3 sequences, roughly 13% recorded once. The sequenced sample was whole blood. The receptors derive from an adult who was a healthcare worker with PCR-confirmed SARS-CoV-2 infection or an uninfected control (not recorded which). The CDR3 runs from the conserved cysteine through the conserved F or W. Fields, in order: D gene, J gene, clone size, CDR3 length, V gene, CDR3 protein, CDR3 DNA. A D gene is named only where the DNA matches it firmly. Clone size is shown for a subset of rows, as once, few, many or a class of expanded clone.

D gene: TRBD1; J gene: TRBJ2-3; clone size: few; CDR3 length: 14; V gene: TRBV7-2; CDR3 protein: CASSLGDSRSTQYF; CDR3 DNA: TGTGCCAGCAGCTTAGGGGACAGCCGGAGTACGCAGTATTTT
D gene: -; J gene: TRBJ1-2; clone size: -; CDR3 length: 12; V gene: TRBV29-1; CDR3 protein: CSANQGSAGYTF; CDR3 DNA: TGCAGCGCGAATCAGGGGAGCGCTGGCTACACCTTC
D gene: -; J gene: TRBJ2-5; clone size: few; CDR3 length: 15; V gene: TRBV5-1; CDR3 protein: CASSLAARSEETQYF; CDR3 DNA: TGCGCCAGCAGCTTGGCGGCCAGATCAGAAGAGACCCAGTACTTC
D gene: TRBD2; J gene: TRBJ2-5; clone size: -; CDR3 length: 15; V gene: TRBV11-2; CDR3 protein: CASSPLGGALETQYF; CDR3 DNA: TGTGCCAGCAGCCCCCTCGGGGGGGCGCTGGAGACCCAGTACTTC
D gene: TRBD1; J gene: TRBJ2-1; clone size: few; CDR3 length: 14; V gene: TRBV24-1; CDR3 protein: CATSGTGPYNEQFF; CDR3 DNA: TGTGCCACCAGTGGGACAGGTCCCTACAATGAGCAGTTCTTC
D gene: -; J gene: TRBJ2-3; clone size: -; CDR3 length: 14; V gene: TRBV12-3/TRBV12-4; CDR3 protein: CASSLPRGTDTQYF; CDR3 DNA: TGTGCCAGCAGTTTACCGAGAGGAACAGATACGCAGTATTTT
D gene: -; J gene: TRBJ1-3; clone size: -; CDR3 length: 11; V gene: TRBV25-1; CDR3 protein: CASSYGGTIYF; CDR3 DNA: TGTGCCAGCAGTTACGGAGGCACCATATATTTT
D gene: -; J gene: TRBJ2-7; clone size: -; CDR3 length: 12; V gene: TRBV28; CDR3 protein: CASRGVSPEQYF; CDR3 DNA: TGTGCCAGCAGAGGCGTGTCCCCCGAGCAGTACTTC
D gene: -; J gene: TRBJ2-7; clone size: few; CDR3 length: 11; V gene: TRBV29-1; CDR3 protein: CSVVLGYEQYF; CDR3 DNA: TGCAGCGTTGTGTTAGGCTACGAGCAGTACTTC
D gene: -; J gene: TRBJ1-2; clone size: few; CDR3 length: 16; V gene: TRBV19; CDR3 protein: CASSIDLRQVNYGYTF; CDR3 DNA: TGTGCCAGTAGTATAGATCTCCGCCAGGTTAACTATGGCTACACCTTC
D gene: -; J gene: TRBJ2-1; clone size: many; CDR3 length: 11; V gene: TRBV6-1; CDR3 protein: CASSEFYEQFF; CDR3 DNA: TGTGCCAGCAGTGAATTCTATGAGCAGTTCTTC
D gene: -; J gene: TRBJ1-5; clone size: many; CDR3 length: 14; V gene: TRBV20-1; CDR3 protein: CSARRDPTRGAQHF; CDR3 DNA: TGCAGTGCTAGACGGGACCCGACGCGGGGAGCCCAGCATTTT
D gene: TRBD1; J gene: TRBJ2-7; clone size: many; CDR3 length: 13; V gene: TRBV29-1; CDR3 protein: CSVAGQGYYEQYF; CDR3 DNA: TGCAGCGTTGCGGGACAGGGATACTACGAGCAGTACTTC
D gene: -; J gene: TRBJ1-1; clone size: many; CDR3 length: 15; V gene: TRBV12-3/TRBV12-4; CDR3 protein: CASSLARQMNTEAFF; CDR3 DNA: TGTGCCAGCAGTTTAGCGAGACAGATGAACACTGAAGCTTTCTTT
D gene: TRBD1; J gene: TRBJ1-6; clone size: many; CDR3 length: 16; V gene: TRBV7-9; CDR3 protein: CASSRFGTGDNSPLHF; CDR3 DNA: TGTGCCAGCAGCCGCTTCGGGACAGGGGATAATTCACCCCTCCACTTT
D gene: TRBD2; J gene: TRBJ2-3; clone size: -; CDR3 length: 20; V gene: TRBV7-2; CDR3 protein: CASSLVPLAGVGASTDTQYF; CDR3 DNA: TGTGCCAGCAGCTTAGTTCCACTAGCGGGAGTTGGGGCTAGCACAGATACGCAGTATTTT
D gene: -; J gene: TRBJ2-3; clone size: -; CDR3 length: 15; V gene: TRBV24-1; CDR3 protein: CATSDSTDNTDTQYF; CDR3 DNA: TGTGCCACCAGTGACTCGACAGACAATACAGATACGCAGTATTTT
D gene: -; J gene: TRBJ1-3; clone size: few; CDR3 length: 13; V gene: TRBV3-1; CDR3 protein: CAAGGYSGNTIYF; CDR3 DNA: TGTGCCGCCGGGGGATACTCTGGAAACACCATATATTTT
D gene: -; J gene: TRBJ2-1; clone size: many; CDR3 length: 18; V gene: TRBV5-5; CDR3 protein: CASSLGMISAKSYNEQFF; CDR3 DNA: TGTGCCAGCAGCTTGGGGATGATATCGGCAAAATCCTACAATGAGCAGTTCTTC
D gene: -; J gene: TRBJ2-1; clone size: many; CDR3 length: 13; V gene: TRBV10-3; CDR3 protein: CAILEAQGNEQFF; CDR3 DNA: TGTGCCATCTTGGAGGCACAGGGCAATGAGCAGTTCTTC
D gene: TRBD2; J gene: TRBJ2-1; clone size: -; CDR3 length: 18; V gene: TRBV28; CDR3 protein: CASSAASSSGRALYEQFF; CDR3 DNA: TGTGCCAGCAGTGCAGCCTCTTCTAGCGGGAGGGCCCTCTATGAGCAGTTCTTC
D gene: -; J gene: TRBJ2-3; clone size: many; CDR3 length: 15; V gene: TRBV6-2/TRBV6-3; CDR3 protein: CASTLHGQYTDTQYF; CDR3 DNA: TGTGCCAGCACCCTACACGGGCAATACACAGATACGCAGTATTTT
D gene: TRBD1; J gene: TRBJ1-2; clone size: few; CDR3 length: 14; V gene: TRBV2; CDR3 protein: CASIRDREFYGYTF; CDR3 DNA: TGTGCCAGCATTCGGGACAGGGAGTTCTATGGCTACACCTTC
D gene: TRBD1; J gene: TRBJ2-7; clone size: few; CDR3 length: 13; V gene: TRBV7-3; CDR3 protein: CASSRTGGYEQYF; CDR3 DNA: TGTGCCAGCAGCCGGACAGGGGGCTACGAGCAGTACTTC
D gene: -; J gene: TRBJ2-5; clone size: few; CDR3 length: 12; V gene: TRBV12-5; CDR3 protein: CASANPTGTQYF; CDR3 DNA: TGTGCTAGTGCCAATCCCACGGGGACCCAGTACTTC
D gene: -; J gene: TRBJ1-1; clone size: few; CDR3 length: 11; V gene: TRBV20-1; CDR3 protein: CRDSSNTEAFF; CDR3 DNA: TGCAGGGACAGTTCGAACACTGAAGCTTTCTTT
D gene: -; J gene: TRBJ2-4; clone size: many; CDR3 length: 16; V gene: TRBV4-2; CDR3 protein: CASSQTTASPGNIQYF; CDR3 DNA: TGTGCCAGCAGCCAGACCACCGCTTCTCCCGGGAACATTCAGTACTTC
D gene: -; J gene: TRBJ2-7; clone size: -; CDR3 length: 11; V gene: TRBV6-2/TRBV6-3; CDR3 protein: CASRVMGEQYF; CDR3 DNA: TGTGCCAGCAGGGTGATGGGGGAGCAGTACTTC
D gene: -; J gene: TRBJ2-4; clone size: many; CDR3 length: 16; V gene: TRBV28; CDR3 protein: CASSSQWKLAKNIQYF; CDR3 DNA: TGTGCCAGCAGTTCCCAGTGGAAACTAGCCAAAAACATTCAGTACTTC
D gene: -; J gene: TRBJ2-2; clone size: many; CDR3 length: 16; V gene: TRBV6-2/TRBV6-3; CDR3 protein: CASSYSFRDRAGELFF; CDR3 DNA: TGTGCCAGCAGTTACTCGTTCCGGGACCGGGCCGGGGAGCTGTTTTTT
D gene: TRBD2; J gene: TRBJ2-3; clone size: -; CDR3 length: 18; V gene: TRBV20-1; CDR3 protein: CSARGAQGALAGVDTQYF; CDR3 DNA: TGCAGTGCTAGAGGCGCACAGGGGGCACTAGCGGGAGTCGATACGCAGTATTTT
D gene: -; J gene: TRBJ2-1; clone size: -; CDR3 length: 18; V gene: TRBV6-5; CDR3 protein: CASSPKGHSVPPYNEQFF; CDR3 DNA: TGTGCCAGCAGTCCCAAGGGGCACAGCGTTCCGCCCTACAATGAGCAGTTCTTC
D gene: -; J gene: TRBJ2-7; clone size: -; CDR3 length: 14; V gene: TRBV28; CDR3 protein: CASSLQGTVYEQYF; CDR3 DNA: TGTGCCAGCAGTTTACAGGGAACAGTCTACGAGCAGTACTTC
D gene: -; J gene: TRBJ2-2; clone size: many; CDR3 length: 14; V gene: TRBV7-3; CDR3 protein: CASSLIANTGELFF; CDR3 DNA: TGTGCCAGCAGCTTAATTGCCAACACCGGGGAGCTGTTTTTT
D gene: -; J gene: TRBJ2-5; clone size: many; CDR3 length: 15; V gene: TRBV27; CDR3 protein: CASSSTKGGQETQYF; CDR3 DNA: TGTGCCAGCAGTTCCACTAAGGGAGGCCAAGAGACCCAGTACTTC
D gene: -; J gene: TRBJ1-2; clone size: few; CDR3 length: 13; V gene: TRBV29-1; CDR3 protein: CSVATFGNYGYTF; CDR3 DNA: TGCAGCGTTGCGACTTTTGGCAACTATGGCTACACCTTC
D gene: -; J gene: TRBJ2-5; clone size: -; CDR3 length: 14; V gene: TRBV14; CDR3 protein: CASSQAGARGTQYF; CDR3 DNA: TGTGCCAGCAGCCAAGCGGGAGCCCGGGGGACCCAGTACTTC
D gene: -; J gene: TRBJ2-7; clone size: many; CDR3 length: 12; V gene: TRBV11-2; CDR3 protein: CASSPPTYEQYF; CDR3 DNA: TGTGCCAGCAGCCCTCCGACCTACGAGCAGTACTTC
D gene: -; J gene: TRBJ1-5; clone size: many; CDR3 length: 14; V gene: TRBV6-6; CDR3 protein: CASSYTQGNQPQHF; CDR3 DNA: TGTGCCAGCAGTTACACGCAGGGTAATCAGCCCCAGCATTTT
D gene: -; J gene: TRBJ1-6; clone size: many; CDR3 length: 18; V gene: TRBV27; CDR3 protein: CASSPQSLGSSYNSPLHF; CDR3 DNA: TGTGCCAGCAGTCCTCAATCCCTAGGGAGCTCCTATAATTCACCCCTCCACTTT